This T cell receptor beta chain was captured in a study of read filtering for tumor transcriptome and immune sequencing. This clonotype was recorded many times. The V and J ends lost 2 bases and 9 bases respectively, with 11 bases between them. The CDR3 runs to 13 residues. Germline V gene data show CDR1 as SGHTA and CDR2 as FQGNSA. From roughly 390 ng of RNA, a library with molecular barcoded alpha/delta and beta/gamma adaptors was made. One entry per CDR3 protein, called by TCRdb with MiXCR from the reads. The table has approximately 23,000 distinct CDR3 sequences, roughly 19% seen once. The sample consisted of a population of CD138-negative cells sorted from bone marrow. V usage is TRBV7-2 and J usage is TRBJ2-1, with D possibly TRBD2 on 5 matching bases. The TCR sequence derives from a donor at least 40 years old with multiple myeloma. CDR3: CASSLMTIPEQFF. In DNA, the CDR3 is TGTGCCAGCAGCTTAATGACTATTCCTGAGCAGTTCTTC.